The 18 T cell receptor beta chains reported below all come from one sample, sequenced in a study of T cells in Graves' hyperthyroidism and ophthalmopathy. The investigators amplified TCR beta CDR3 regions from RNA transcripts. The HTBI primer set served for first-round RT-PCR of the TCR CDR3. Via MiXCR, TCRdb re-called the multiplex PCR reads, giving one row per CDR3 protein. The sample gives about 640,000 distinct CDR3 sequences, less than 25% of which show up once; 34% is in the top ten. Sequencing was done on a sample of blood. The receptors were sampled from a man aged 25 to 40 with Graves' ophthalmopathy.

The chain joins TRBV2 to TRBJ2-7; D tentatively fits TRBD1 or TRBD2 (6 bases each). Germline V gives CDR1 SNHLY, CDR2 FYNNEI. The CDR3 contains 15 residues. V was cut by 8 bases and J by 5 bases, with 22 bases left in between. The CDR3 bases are TGTGCCAGCCGGAGGGGGTACAGGGAAGCCGACGAGCAGTACTTC. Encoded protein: CASRRGYREADEQYF.

Written as DNA, the CDR3 is TGCGCCAGCAGCCAAGCCCGACTAGCGTTGTACAATGAGCAGTTCTTC. It is translated as CASSQARLALYNEQFF. The chain recombines TRBV4-1 with TRBJ2-1; the match to TRBD2 covers 8 bases. The V segment lost 1 base and the J segment 4 bases; nucleotides outside the gene matches: 6. Germline V CDR1 and CDR2: MGHRA, YSYEKL. The CDR3 totals 16 residues.

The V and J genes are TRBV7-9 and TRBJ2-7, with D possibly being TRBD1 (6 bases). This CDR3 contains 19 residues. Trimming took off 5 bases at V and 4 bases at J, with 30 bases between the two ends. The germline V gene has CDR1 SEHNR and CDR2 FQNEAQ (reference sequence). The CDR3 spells CASSPKDPGQSGWDYEQYF. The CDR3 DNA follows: TGTGCCAGCAGCCCCAAAGACCCCGGACAGTCTGGGTGGGATTACGAGCAGTACTTC.

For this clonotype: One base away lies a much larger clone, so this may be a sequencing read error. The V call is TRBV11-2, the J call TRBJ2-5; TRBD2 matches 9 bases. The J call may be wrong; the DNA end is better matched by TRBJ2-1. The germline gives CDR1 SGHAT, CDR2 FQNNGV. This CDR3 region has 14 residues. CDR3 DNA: TGTGCCAGCAGGAAGGGGACTAGCCGGGAGACCCAGTTCTTC. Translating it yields CASRKGTSRETQFF.

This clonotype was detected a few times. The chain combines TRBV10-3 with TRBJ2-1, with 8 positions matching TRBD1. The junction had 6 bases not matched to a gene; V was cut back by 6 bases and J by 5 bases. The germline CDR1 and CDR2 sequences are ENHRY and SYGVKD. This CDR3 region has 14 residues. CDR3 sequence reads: CAIREGTGNNEQFF. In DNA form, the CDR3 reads TGTGCCATCAGAGAGGGGACAGGCAACAATGAGCAGTTCTTC.

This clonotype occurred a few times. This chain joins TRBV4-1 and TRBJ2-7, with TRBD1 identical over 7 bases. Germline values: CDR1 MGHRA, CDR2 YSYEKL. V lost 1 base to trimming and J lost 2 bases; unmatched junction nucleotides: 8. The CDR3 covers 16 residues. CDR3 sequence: CASSQGVTGTPYEQYF. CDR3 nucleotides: TGCGCCAGCAGCCAAGGGGTGACAGGGACCCCCTACGAGCAGTACTTC.

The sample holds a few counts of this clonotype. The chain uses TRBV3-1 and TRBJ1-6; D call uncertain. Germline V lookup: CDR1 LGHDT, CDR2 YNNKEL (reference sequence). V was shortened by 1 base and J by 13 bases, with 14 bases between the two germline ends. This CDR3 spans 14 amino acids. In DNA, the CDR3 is TGTGCCAGCAGCCAAGGCGATTTTAGGGCTCCCCTCCACTTT. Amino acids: CASSQGDFRAPLHF.

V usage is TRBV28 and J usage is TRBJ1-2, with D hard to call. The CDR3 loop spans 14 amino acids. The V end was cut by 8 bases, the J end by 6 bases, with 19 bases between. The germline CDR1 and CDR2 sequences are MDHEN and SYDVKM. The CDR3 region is CASGSQPSTDGYTF. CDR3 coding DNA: TGTGCCAGCGGATCACAACCCTCAACAGATGGCTACACCTTC.

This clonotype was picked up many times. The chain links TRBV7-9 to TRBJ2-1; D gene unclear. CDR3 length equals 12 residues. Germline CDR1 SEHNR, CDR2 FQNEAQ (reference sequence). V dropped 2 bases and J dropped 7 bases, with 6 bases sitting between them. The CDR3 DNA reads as TGTGCCAGCAGCTTAAATCCAAATGAGCAGTTCTTC. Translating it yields CASSLNPNEQFF.

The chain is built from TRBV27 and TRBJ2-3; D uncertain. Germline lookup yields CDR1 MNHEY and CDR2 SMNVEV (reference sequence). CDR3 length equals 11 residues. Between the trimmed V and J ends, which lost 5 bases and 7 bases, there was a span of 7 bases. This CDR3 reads CASSLGYTQYF. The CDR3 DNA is TGTGCCAGCAGTCTTGGTTATACGCAGTATTTT.

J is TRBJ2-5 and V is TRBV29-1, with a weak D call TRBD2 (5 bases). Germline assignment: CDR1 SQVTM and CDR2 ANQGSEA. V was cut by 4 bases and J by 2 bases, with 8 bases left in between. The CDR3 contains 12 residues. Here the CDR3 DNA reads TGCAGCGTTGTCCGGGGTCAAGAGACCCAGTACTTC. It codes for CSVVRGQETQYF.

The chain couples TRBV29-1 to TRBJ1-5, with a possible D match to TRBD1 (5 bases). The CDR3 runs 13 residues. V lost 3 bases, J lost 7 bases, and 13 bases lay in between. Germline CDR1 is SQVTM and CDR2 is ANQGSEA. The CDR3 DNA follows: TGCAGCGTTGAGACCCATCAGGGACAGCCCCAGCATTTT. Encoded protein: CSVETHQGQPQHF.

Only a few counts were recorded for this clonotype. CDR3: CASSPVGQGAFEQYF. The CDR3 DNA reads TGTGCCAGCAGCCCTGTAGGACAGGGGGCGTTTGAGCAGTACTTC. The V gene is TRBV7-2, the J gene TRBJ2-7; 11 nucleotides align to TRBD1. Germline trimming cut 5 bases from V and 7 bases from J; bases unmatched to any gene: 10. The germline V gene has CDR1 SGHTA and CDR2 FQGNSA. This CDR3 has 15 amino acids.

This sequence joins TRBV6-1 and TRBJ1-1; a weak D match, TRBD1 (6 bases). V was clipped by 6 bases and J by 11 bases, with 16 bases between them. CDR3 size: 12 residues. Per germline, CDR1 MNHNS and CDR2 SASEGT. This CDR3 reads CASSPDRISAFF. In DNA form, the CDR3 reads TGTGCCAGCAGCCCCGACAGGATTTCGGCTTTCTTT.

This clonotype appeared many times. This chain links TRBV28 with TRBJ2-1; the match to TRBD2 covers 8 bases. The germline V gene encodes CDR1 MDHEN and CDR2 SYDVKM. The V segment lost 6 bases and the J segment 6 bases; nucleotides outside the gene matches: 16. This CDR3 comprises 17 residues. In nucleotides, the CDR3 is TGTGCCAGCAGCCCCCCCTCAAGCGGGAGCGGAGGCAATGAGCAGTTCTTC. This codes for CASSPPSSGSGGNEQFF.

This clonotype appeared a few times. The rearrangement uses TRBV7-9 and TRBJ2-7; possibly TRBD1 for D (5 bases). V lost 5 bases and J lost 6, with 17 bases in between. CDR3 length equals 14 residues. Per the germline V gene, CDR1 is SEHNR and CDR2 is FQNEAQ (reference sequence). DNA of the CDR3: TGTGCCAGCAGCCCAACAACGGCAGGGTCCGAGCAGTACTTC. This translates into CASSPTTAGSEQYF.

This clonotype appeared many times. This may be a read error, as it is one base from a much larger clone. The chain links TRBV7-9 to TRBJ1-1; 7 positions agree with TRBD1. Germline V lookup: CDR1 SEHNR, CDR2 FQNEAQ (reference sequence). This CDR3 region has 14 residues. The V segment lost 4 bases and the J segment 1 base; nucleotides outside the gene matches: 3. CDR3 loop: CASSWGQKNTEAFF. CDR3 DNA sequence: TGTGCCAGCAGCTGGGGACAGAAGAACACTGAAGCTTTCTTT.

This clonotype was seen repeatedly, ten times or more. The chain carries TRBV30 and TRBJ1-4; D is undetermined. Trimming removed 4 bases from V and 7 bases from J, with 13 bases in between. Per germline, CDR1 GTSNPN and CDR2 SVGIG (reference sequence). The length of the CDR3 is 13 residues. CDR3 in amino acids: CAWKGRWGEKLFF. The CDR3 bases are TGTGCCTGGAAAGGGAGATGGGGTGAAAAACTGTTTTTT.